Shown below are 4 T cell receptor beta chains from a single sample sequenced in a study of shared clonotypes between healthy human individuals. The method was immunoSEQ multiplex PCR; TCRdb's version includes in-frame clones alone and lacks a portion of them. The data show millions of clones, approximately 92% seen once. Sequenced sample: naive CD4+ T cells sorted from blood. Subset defined: CD45RA+ positively selected. These receptors were obtained from a young man in good health.

The table lists this clone with a few counts. The V and J genes are TRBV30 and TRBJ1-1; D remains ambiguous. V shed 0 bases and J shed 4 bases, with 15 bases lying between them. Germline CDR1 GTSNPN, CDR2 SVGIG (reference sequence). This CDR3 spans 15 amino acids. Here the CDR3 DNA reads TGTGCCTGGAGTGTACTGGCGTATCCAGGCACTGAAGCTTTCTTT. This codes for CAWSVLAYPGTEAFF.

The genes are TRBV9 and TRBJ2-1, with D unresolved. Trimming left V 2 bases short and J 6 bases short, with 15 bases between. This CDR3 has 15 amino acids. The germline gives CDR1 SGDLS, CDR2 YYNGEE. The CDR3 DNA reads TGTGCCAGCAGCGTTCGAGCCTACCCGGGCAATGAGCAGTTCTTC. Translation: CASSVRAYPGNEQFF.

This chain joins TRBV30 and TRBJ1-1; D unresolved. The germline gives CDR1 GTSNPN, CDR2 SVGIG (reference sequence). The CDR3 is 11 amino acids. Trimming took off 8 bases at V and 5 bases at J, with 12 bases between the two ends. In DNA, the CDR3 is TGTGCCCTCCTGTTGGTTACTGAAGCTTTCTTT. It codes for CALLLVTEAFF.

The CDR3 DNA is TGTGCCAGCAGCGGAACCGGGACTGTAGCCTACAATGAGCAGTTCTTC. Protein: CASSGTGTVAYNEQFF. The genes are TRBV7-2 and TRBJ2-1, with a possible D match to TRBD2 (6 bases). The CDR3 extends over 16 amino acids. V gave up 5 bases and J gave up 2 bases, with 16 bases separating them. CDR1 and CDR2 from the germline V gene are SGHTA and FQGNSA. The full variable domain, rest sourced from reference TRBV7-2 and TRBJ2-1, is GAGVSQSPSNKVTEKGKDVELRCDPISGHTALYWYRQSLGQGLEFLIYFQGNSAPDKSGLPSDRFSAERTGGSVSTLTIQRTQQEDSAVYLCASSGTGTVAYNEQFFGPGTRLTVL.